The sequence of this TCR beta chain was determined in a study of T cells in Graves' hyperthyroidism and ophthalmopathy. Germline loops: CDR1 SNHLY, CDR2 FYNNEI. V was pared by 5 bases and J by 4 bases, with 6 bases of the junction left unmatched. The CDR3 covers 14 residues. RNA transcripts served as the template for amplifying TCR beta CDR3 regions. HTBI primers were used for first-round RT-PCR of the TCR CDR3. TCRdb re-called the multiplex PCR reads through MiXCR, storing one row per CDR3 protein. This sample has more than 650,000 distinct CDR3 sequences, with roughly 15% found just once. This clonotype occurred many times. Its antigen remains unidentified. Uncontrolled infection, other autoimmune disease, pregnancy or lactation excluded patients. Clinicians diagnosed patients from clinical symptoms, serum thyroxine and TRAb, thyroid ultrasound and orbital computed tomography. Study-wide points: Blood held most thyroid clonotypes expanded above 0.001 frequency. Stable hyperthyroidism and ophthalmopathy were separated using 13 V-J signatures.

This rearrangement joins TRBV2 to TRBJ1-1; the match to TRBD1 covers 8 bases. This clonotype was sampled from a woman younger than 35 with Graves' hyperthyroidism. What was sequenced was blood. Written as DNA, the CDR3 is TGTGCCAGCAGTCAGGACAGGGAGGGCACTGAAGCTTTCTTT. Amino acids: CASSQDREGTEAFF.